This T cell receptor beta chain originates from a study of T cells generated in artificial thymic organoids (dated by TCRdb to 2016 to 2017). As for the study more broadly: The TCR alpha and beta CDR3 repertoires of CD8 single positive T cells derived from in vitro artificial thymic organoids were compared with those of thymic and peripheral blood naive CD8 T cells. Displayed repertoire sequencing data were described as representative of three independent experiments. On the study overall, not on this receptor specifically: Physiological TCR clonotype diversity, comparable to that of thymic and blood naive CD8 T cells, was observed in organoid-derived CD8 single positive T cells.

Non-mobilized peripheral blood was obtained from healthy adult donors. Enrichment of primary CD8+ T cells was performed with magnetic beads using the Miltenyi CD8+ T cell Isolation Kit. Before RNA extraction, naive CD8 T cells from blood were sorted by FACS as CD3+TCRalphabeta+CD8+CD45RO-CCR7+ cells. Total RNA was purified from about 40,000 to 200,000 sorted cells per sample with the RNeasy Micro kit, and quality checked on an Agilent RNA 6000 Nano chip. The CDR3 covers 15 residues, taking in both the cysteine and the phenylalanine. The read is trimmed to its CDR3 DNA, 45 bases read in frame from base 1. V loses 4 bases of germline sequence and J loses 2 bases, and the interval between the two ends is 12 bases. Sequences SEHNR (CDR1) and FQNEAQ (CDR2) are obtained from the germline V gene (reference sequence). About this clonotype itself: The specificity of this receptor is unknown. No much larger clone exists at a distance of one base, and base qualities are not known.

Separate semi-nested PCR amplifications were run for the TCRalpha and TCRbeta libraries, using Advantage 2 and reverse primers located in the TRAC or TRBC constant regions. The amount of total RNA used for first-strand cDNA synthesis ranged from about 3.5 to 500 ng. TCR cDNA libraries were made by 5'-RACE with the SMARTer PCR cDNA Synthesis kit, using a poly-dT primer for first-strand synthesis. Sample-specific 5-nucleotide barcodes were carried by the semi-nested constant-region reverse primers, and the resulting products were cleaned using the Zymo DNA Clean and Concentrator-5 kit. Up to ten barcoded samples were pooled, ligated to Illumina adaptors and sequenced as 2 x 150 bp paired-end reads on an Illumina MiSeq. The original methods were these. After demultiplexing, reads were aligned with BLAT to a custom library containing all human TRAV, TRAJ, TRBV, TRBD and TRBJ combinations from IMGT. The best BLAT hits were picked using pslCDnaFilter (-maxAligns=1, -ignoreIntrons), and custom Perl scripts were used to calculate clonotype frequencies. The raw public data were reprocessed by TCRdb itself: fastp quality trimming at Q25, MiXCR clonotype calling, in-frame beta chains only. Entries that share a CDR3 protein sequence are merged under the most common genes and DNA. TCRdb's processing, not the authors', yielded these V and J calls. This sample lists 5,600 or so distinct CDR3 sequences; more than 25% were detected once. The biggest ten clones account for 2.4% of the sample.

The chain employs TRBV7-9 and TRBJ2-4; no D segment can be confidently identified. This TCR was sampled from a human donor who gave cord blood stem cells for thymic organoid culture, a cardiac surgery patient who gave postnatal thymus, or a blood donor (not recorded which). Input material: naive CD8+ T cells from blood. Interpreted using the paper, the cell subset or site label stands for: CD3+TCRalphabeta+CD8SP T cells; for blood, CD45RO-CCR7+ naive CD8+ T cells. This receptor carries the CDR3 CASSSNPSTKNIQYF. The sequence in DNA is TGTGCCAGCAGCTCCAACCCCAGTACCAAAAACATTCAGTACTTC.